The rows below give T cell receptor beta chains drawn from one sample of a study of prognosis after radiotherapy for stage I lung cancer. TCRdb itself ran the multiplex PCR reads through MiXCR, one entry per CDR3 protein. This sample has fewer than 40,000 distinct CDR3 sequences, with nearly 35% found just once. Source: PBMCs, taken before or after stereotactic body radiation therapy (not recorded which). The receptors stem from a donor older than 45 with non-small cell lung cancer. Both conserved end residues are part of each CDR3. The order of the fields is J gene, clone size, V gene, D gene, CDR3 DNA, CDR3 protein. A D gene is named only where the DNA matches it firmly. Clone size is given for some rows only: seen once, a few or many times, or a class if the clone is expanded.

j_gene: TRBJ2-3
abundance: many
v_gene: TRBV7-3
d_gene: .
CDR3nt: TGTGCCAGCAGCTCCCAGTGGAGGGACAGAGACACAGATACGCAGTATTTT
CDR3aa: CASSSQWRDRDTDTQYF

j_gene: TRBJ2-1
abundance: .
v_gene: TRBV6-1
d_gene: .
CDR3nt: TGTGCCATCAGCGTAGCTGGGGGCTCCTACAATGAGCAGTTCTTC
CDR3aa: CAISVAGGSYNEQFF

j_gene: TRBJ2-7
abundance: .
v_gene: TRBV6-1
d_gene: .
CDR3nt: TGTGCCAGCAGTTACGAGGGCAGCTACTACGAGCAGTACTTC
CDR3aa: CASSYEGSYYEQYF

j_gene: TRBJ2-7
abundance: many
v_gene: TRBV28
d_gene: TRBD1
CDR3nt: TGTGCCAGCAGTTCTGACAGGGACGAGCAGTACTTC
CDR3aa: CASSSDRDEQYF

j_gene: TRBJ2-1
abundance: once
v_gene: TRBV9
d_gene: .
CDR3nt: TGTGCCAGCAGCGTAGTAGGGACGATCAGCTCCTACAATGAGCAGCTCTTC
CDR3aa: CASSVVGTISSYNEQLF

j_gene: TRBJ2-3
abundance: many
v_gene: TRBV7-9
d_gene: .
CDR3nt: TGTGCCAGCAGCTTCTTAGGACAGCGAGTCACAGATACGCAGTATTTT
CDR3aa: CASSFLGQRVTDTQYF

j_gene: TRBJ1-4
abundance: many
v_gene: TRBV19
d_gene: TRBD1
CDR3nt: TGTGCCAGTAGAAACGAAGACAGGGCGGGAGAAAAACTGTTTTTT
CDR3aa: CASRNEDRAGEKLFF

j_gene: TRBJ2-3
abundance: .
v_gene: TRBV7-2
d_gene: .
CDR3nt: TGTGCCAGCAGCCCTTTTAGGAGTTCAGATACGCAGTATTTT
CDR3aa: CASSPFRSSDTQYF

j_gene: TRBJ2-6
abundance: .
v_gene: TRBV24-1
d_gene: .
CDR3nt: TGTGCCACCACTATAATAGGGGCGTGGGGGGCCAACGTCCTGACTTTC
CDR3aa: CATTIIGAWGANVLTF

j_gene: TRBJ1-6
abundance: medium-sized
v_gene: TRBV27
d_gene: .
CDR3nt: TGTGCCAGCAGTCTTCAGGGCTCCTATAATTCACCCCTCCACTTT
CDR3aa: CASSLQGSYNSPLHF

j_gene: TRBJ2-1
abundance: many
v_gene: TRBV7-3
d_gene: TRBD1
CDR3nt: TGTGCCAGCAGCCGACAGGGTTCAAATGAGCAGTTCTTC
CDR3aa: CASSRQGSNEQFF

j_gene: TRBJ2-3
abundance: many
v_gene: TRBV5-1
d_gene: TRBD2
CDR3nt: TGCGCCAGCACCCAAGGACTAGCAAGCACAGATACGCAGTATTTT
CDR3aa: CASTQGLASTDTQYF

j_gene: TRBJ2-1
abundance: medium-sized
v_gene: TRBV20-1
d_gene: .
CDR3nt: TGCAGTGCAAATTCGGGGGAGGGGGGGGCTGAGCAGTTCTTC
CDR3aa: CSANSGEGGAEQFF

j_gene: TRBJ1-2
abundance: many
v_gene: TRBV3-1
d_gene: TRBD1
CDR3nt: TGTGCCAGCAGCCCAGGACCTATCCTGGGACAGGGGAGCTATGGCTACACCTTC
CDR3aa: CASSPGPILGQGSYGYTF

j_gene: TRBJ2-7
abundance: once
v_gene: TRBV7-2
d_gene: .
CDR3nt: TGTGCCAGCAGCGGGGTGGGGCAGGAGATCTACGAGCAGTACTTC
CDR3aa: CASSGVGQEIYEQYF

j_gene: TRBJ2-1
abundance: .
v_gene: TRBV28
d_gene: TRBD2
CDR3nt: TGTGCCAGCAGCTTGCGGCTAGCGGGGTACAATGAGCAGTTCTTC
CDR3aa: CASSLRLAGYNEQFF

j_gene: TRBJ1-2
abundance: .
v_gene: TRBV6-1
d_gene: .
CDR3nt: TGTGCCAGTAGTGACATCGGAGGGGGGTTATCCTATGGCTACACCTTC
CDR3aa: CASSDIGGGLSYGYTF

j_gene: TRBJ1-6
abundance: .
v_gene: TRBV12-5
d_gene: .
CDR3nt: TGTGCTAGTGGTTTTGCACCTCTCCGAACCCTCCGGGGACCGCCTGTCTCACCCCTCCACTTT
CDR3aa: CASGFAPLRTLRGPPVSPLHF

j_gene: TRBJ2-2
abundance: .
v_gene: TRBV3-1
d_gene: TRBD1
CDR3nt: TGTGCCAGCAGCCAAATTGTCGGCAGGGGGCCCGGGGAGCTGTTTTTT
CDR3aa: CASSQIVGRGPGELFF

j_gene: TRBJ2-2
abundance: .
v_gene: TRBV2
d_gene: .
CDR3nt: TGTGCCATCATTGTGTCGGACACCGGGGAGCTGTTTTTT
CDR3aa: CAIIVSDTGELFF

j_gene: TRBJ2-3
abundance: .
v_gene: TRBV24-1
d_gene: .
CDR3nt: TGTGCCACCAGTGATTTGTACAGCGGCACAGGTACGCAGTATTTT
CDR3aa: CATSDLYSGTGTQYF

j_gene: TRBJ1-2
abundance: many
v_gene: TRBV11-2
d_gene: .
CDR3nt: TGTGCCAGCAGCCCGGTTACAATCTATGGCTACACCTTC
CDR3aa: CASSPVTIYGYTF

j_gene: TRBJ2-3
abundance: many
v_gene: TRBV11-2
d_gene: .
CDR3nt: TGTGCCAGCAGCGCTACAGGGAAAGATACGCAGTATTTT
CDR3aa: CASSATGKDTQYF

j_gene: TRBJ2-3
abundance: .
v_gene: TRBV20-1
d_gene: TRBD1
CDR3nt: TGCAGTGCCCTGACGGGACAGGGTCCAGATACGCAGTATTTT
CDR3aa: CSALTGQGPDTQYF

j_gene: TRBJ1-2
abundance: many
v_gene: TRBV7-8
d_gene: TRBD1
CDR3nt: TGTGCCAGCAGCTTAAACAGGGGGAACTATGGCTACACCTTC
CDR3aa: CASSLNRGNYGYTF

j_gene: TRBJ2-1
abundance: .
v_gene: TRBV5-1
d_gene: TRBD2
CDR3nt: TGCGCCAGCAGTTTCAGCGGGAAGCCCTTGGGTGAGCAGTTCTTC
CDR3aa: CASSFSGKPLGEQFF

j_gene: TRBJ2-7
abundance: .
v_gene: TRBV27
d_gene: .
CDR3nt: TGTGCCAGCAGTTTCGCGGGCGAGCAGTACTTC
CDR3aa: CASSFAGEQYF

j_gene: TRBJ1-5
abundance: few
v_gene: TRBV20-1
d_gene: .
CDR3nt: TGCAGTGCCCCGGACCCGCGAGGCAATCAGCCCCAGCATTTT
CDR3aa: CSAPDPRGNQPQHF

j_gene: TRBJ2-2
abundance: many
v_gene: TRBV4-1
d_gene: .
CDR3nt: TGCGCCAGCAGCCCCAGGGGCGGGGGTATGAGGGAGCTGTTTTTT
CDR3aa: CASSPRGGGMRELFF

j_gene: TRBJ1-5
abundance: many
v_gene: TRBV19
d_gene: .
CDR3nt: TGTGCCAGTAGTATAGCTTCTTATCAGCCCCAGCATTTT
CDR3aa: CASSIASYQPQHF

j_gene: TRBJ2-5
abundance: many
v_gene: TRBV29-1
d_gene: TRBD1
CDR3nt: TGCAGCGTCGAGATAGGGGGCGAAGAGACCCAGTACTTC
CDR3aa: CSVEIGGEETQYF

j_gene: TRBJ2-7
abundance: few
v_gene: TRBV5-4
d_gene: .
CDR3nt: TGTGCCAGCCGACGGGATTTGGACGGCCCGAAGCAGTACTTC
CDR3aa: CASRRDLDGPKQYF

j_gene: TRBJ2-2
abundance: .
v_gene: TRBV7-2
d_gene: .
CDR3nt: TGTGCCAGCAGCTTATTCGGGTACACCGGGGAGCTGTTTTTT
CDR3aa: CASSLFGYTGELFF

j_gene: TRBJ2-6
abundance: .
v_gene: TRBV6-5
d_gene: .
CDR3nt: TGTGCCAGCAGTTACGGACTCGGCTCTGGGGCCAACGTCCTGACTTTC
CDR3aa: CASSYGLGSGANVLTF

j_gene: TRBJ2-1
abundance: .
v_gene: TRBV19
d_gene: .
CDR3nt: TGTGCCAGTATTATAGCCGGGGGTTATGGCTCCTACAATGAGCAGTTCTTC
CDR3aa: CASIIAGGYGSYNEQFF

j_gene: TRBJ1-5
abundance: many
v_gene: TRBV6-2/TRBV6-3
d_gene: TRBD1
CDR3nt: TGTGCCAGCAGTAGAACCGGGACAGGGACCGATAGCAATCAGCCCCAGCATTTT
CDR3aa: CASSRTGTGTDSNQPQHF

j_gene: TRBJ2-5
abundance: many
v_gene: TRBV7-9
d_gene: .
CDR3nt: TGTGCCAGCAGCAGAGACCCTCAGGGGGAGACCCAGTACTTC
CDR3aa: CASSRDPQGETQYF

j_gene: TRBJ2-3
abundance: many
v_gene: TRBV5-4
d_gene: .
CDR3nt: TGTGCCAGCATCAGTAGCAGGGGGGGCACAGATACGCAGTATTTT
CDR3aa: CASISSRGGTDTQYF

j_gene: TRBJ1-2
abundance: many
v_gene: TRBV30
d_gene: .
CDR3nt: TGTGCCTGGAGTGTACGTAGGGACCATGGCTACACCTTC
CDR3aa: CAWSVRRDHGYTF

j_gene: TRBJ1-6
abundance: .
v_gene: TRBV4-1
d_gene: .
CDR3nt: TGCGCCAGCAGCCATGGTCGGGGGGCGGTGAATTCACCCCTCCACTTT
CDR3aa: CASSHGRGAVNSPLHF